The T cell receptor (beta chain) under discussion was sequenced for a study of T cell repertoires in cytomegalovirus infection. Of note for this clonotype: Its antigen is undetermined.

There are 15 residues in the CDR3. Trimming stripped 0 bases from V and 0 bases from J, with 10 bases between. Per germline, CDR1 SQVTM and CDR2 ANQGSEA. Using its own MiXCR run on the reads, TCRdb lists one record per CDR3 protein. The table records fewer than 300,000 distinct CDR3 sequences, around 25% of them present only once. Whole-study findings and limits: The ex vivo response showed dominance by HLA-C-restricted CMV-specific TCR beta clonotypes.

This TCR derives from a human donor in good health (CMV status not recorded). Some clones in this sample may be carry-over from other donors' samples. The specimen was PBMCs. The chain combines TRBV29-1 with TRBJ2-3; maybe TRBD2 (6 bases). CDR3 nucleotide sequence: TGCAGCGTTGAAGAGGAGGGACCAAGCACAGATACGCAGTATTTT. It encodes CSVEEEGPSTDTQYF.